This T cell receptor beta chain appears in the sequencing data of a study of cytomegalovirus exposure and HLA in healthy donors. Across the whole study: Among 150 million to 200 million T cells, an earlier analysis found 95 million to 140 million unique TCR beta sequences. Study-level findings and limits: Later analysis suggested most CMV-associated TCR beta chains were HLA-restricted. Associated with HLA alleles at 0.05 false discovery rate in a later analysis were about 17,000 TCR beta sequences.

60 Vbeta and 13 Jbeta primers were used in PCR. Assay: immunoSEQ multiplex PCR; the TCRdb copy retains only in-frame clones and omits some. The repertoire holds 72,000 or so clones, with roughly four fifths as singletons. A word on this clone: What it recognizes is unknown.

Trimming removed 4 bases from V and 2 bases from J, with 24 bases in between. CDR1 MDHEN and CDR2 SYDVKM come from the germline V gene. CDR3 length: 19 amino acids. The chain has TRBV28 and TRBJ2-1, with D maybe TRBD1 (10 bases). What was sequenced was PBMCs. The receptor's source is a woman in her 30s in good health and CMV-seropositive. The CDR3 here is CASSSTGGDAGGTYNEQFF. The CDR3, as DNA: TGTGCCAGCAGTTCGACAGGGGGCGATGCGGGAGGGACCTACAATGAGCAGTTCTTC.